These 11 T cell receptor beta chains originate from one sample sequenced in a study of blood T cell repertoires in COVID-19. The method was immunoSEQ multiplex PCR; TCRdb's version includes in-frame clones alone and lacks a portion of them. The sample holds about 73,000 clones, roughly 89% seen once. Sequences were obtained from peripheral blood. These receptors were collected from an elderly man with acute or convalescent COVID-19.

The rearrangement uses TRBV6-6 and TRBJ1-3, with TRBD1 identical over 7 bases. Germline loops: CDR1 MNHNY, CDR2 SVGAGI (reference sequence). With 6 bases clipped from V and 4 bases from J, the junction kept 6 bases outside the gene matches. The CDR3 loop spans 14 amino acids. The CDR3 DNA reads as TGTGCCAGCAGCCCCACAGGGGCCGGAAACACCATATATTTT. It is translated as CASSPTGAGNTIYF.

The gene calls are TRBV3-1 (or the pseudogene TRBV3-2) and TRBJ1-1, with 9 positions matching TRBD1. Per the germline V gene, CDR1 is LGHDT and CDR2 is YNNKEL (reference sequence). V trimming: 5 bases; J trimming: 0 bases; junction bases outside the gene matches: 7. CDR3 length: 16 amino acids. The CDR3 nucleotides are TGTGCCAGCAGCGATTCCGGGACAGGGTTGAACACTGAAGCTTTCTTT. Its translation is CASSDSGTGLNTEAFF.

V usage is TRBV9 and J usage is TRBJ1-3; D call uncertain. The germline CDR1 and CDR2 sequences are SGDLS and YYNGEE. The V and J ends lost 0 bases and 3 bases respectively, with 10 bases between them. CDR3 length: 15 residues. In DNA form, the CDR3 reads TGTGCCAGCAGCGTAGCAAGCTCCGGTGGAAACACCATATATTTT. This sequence encodes CASSVASSGGNTIYF.

The rearrangement joins TRBV2 to TRBJ1-1, with 11 bases matching TRBD1. The CDR3 covers 15 residues. Germline V lookup: CDR1 SNHLY, CDR2 FYNNEI. The V gene end was trimmed by 7 bases and the J gene end by 3 bases; junction bases not matched to a gene: 7. CDR3: CASTKDRGHDTEAFF. Written as DNA, the CDR3 is TGTGCCAGCACCAAGGACAGGGGGCATGACACTGAAGCTTTCTTT.

V is TRBV19 and J is TRBJ2-7; TRBD2 aligns across 10 bases. This CDR3 is built from 14 residues. Germline V gene data show CDR1 as LNHDA and CDR2 as SQIVND (reference sequence). The trim removed 9 bases at V and 2 bases at J, leaving 7 bases unmatched. CDR3 loop: CASSPSGGAYEQYF. CDR3 DNA sequence: TGTGCCAGCTCACCTAGCGGGGGAGCCTACGAGCAGTACTTC.

The chain carries TRBV9 and TRBJ1-3; 9 bases are shared with TRBD1. The germline V gene encodes CDR1 SGDLS and CDR2 YYNGEE. Trimming cost V 3 bases and J 4 bases; bases outside gene matches: 2. The CDR3 has 14 residues. Written as DNA, the CDR3 is TGTGCCAGCAGCGGCGGGACAGGGGGAAACACCATATATTTT. Translation: CASSGGTGGNTIYF.

V usage is TRBV5-1 and J usage is TRBJ2-3; 9 bases line up with TRBD1. The germline V gene has CDR1 SGHRS and CDR2 YFSETQ. The junction had 5 bases not matched to a gene; V was cut back by 5 bases and J by 4 bases. This CDR3 has 14 residues. The CDR3 reads CASSPQGAPDTQYF. As DNA, the CDR3 is TGCGCCAGCAGTCCACAGGGGGCCCCAGATACGCAGTATTTT. Using reference TRBV5-1 and TRBJ2-3 for the parts outside the CDR3, the full variable domain is KAGVTQTPRYLIKTRGQQVTLSCSPISGHRSVSWYQQTPGQGLQFLFEYFSETQRNKGNFPGRFSGRQFSNSRSEMNVSTLELGDSALYLCASSPQGAPDTQYFGPGTRLTVL.

There are a few counts of this clone. The CDR3 is CASLRGTGGEQYF. The CDR3 DNA follows: TGTGCCAGTCTGAGGGGGACAGGGGGCGAGCAGTACTTC. The chain couples TRBV6-5 to TRBJ2-7; 11 nucleotides match TRBD1. Germline CDR1 is MNHEY and CDR2 is SVGAGI. V shed 9 bases, J shed 6 bases, and the junction held 7 bases outside the gene matches. This CDR3 is built from 13 residues.

The chain combines TRBV14 with TRBJ2-1, with D perhaps TRBD2 (5 bases). Per the germline V gene, CDR1 is SGHDN and CDR2 is FVKESK. Trimming took 5 bases from V and 10 from J, leaving 12 bases between them. The CDR3 is 12 amino acids. As DNA, the CDR3 is TGTGCCAGCAGCGCGACTTGGGAGGAGCAGTTCTTC. This sequence encodes CASSATWEEQFF.

The chain links TRBV2 to TRBJ1-5; TRBD1 might be the D (5 bases). The V gene's germline CDR1 is SNHLY and CDR2 FYNNEI. V was pared by 11 bases and J by 2 bases, with 13 bases between. This CDR3 comprises 13 residues. The CDR3 protein is CAFGGAGNQPQHF. The CDR3 nucleotides read TGTGCCTTTGGAGGGGCCGGCAATCAGCCCCAGCATTTT.

The V gene is TRBV4-1, the J gene TRBJ2-1; TRBD1 matches 8 bases. The J segment lost 0 bases and the V segment lost 0 bases, leaving 10 bases of the junction unmatched. This CDR3 spans 19 amino acids. CDR1 is MGHRA, CDR2 YSYEKL, per germline. CDR3 nucleotide sequence: TGCGCCAGCAGCCAAGATACGAACAGGGGGTTTAGCTCCTACAATGAGCAGTTCTTC. Protein: CASSQDTNRGFSSYNEQFF.